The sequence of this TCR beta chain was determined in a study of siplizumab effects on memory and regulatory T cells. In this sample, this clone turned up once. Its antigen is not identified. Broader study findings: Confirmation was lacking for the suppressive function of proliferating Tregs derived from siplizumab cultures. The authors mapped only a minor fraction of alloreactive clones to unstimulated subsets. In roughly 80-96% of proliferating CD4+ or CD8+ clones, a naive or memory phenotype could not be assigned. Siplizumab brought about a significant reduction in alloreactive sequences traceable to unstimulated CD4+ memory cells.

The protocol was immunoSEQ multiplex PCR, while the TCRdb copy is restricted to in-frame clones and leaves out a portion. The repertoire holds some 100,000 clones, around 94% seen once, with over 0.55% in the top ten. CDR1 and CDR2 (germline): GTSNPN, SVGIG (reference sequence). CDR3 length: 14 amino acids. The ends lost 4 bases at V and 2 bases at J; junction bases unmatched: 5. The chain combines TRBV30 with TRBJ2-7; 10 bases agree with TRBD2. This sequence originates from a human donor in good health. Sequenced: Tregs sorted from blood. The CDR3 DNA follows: TGTGCCTGGAAGGCTAGCGGGAGTACCTACGAGCAGTACTTC. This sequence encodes CAWKASGSTYEQYF. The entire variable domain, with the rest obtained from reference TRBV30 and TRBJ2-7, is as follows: SQTIHQWPATLVQPVGSPLSLECTVEGTSNPNLYWYRQAAGRGLQLLFYSVGIGQISSEVPQNLSASRPQDRQFILSSKKLLLSDSGFYLCAWKASGSTYEQYFGPGTRLTVT.